This entry features one T cell receptor beta chain sequence. Its antigen has not been determined. At one of its ends the junction is not consistent with the germline gene, which may arise from a read error. TCR beta repertoires were profiled from peripheral blood of approximately 13 young patients with multiple sclerosis to demonstrate the VDJtools post-analysis software. The multiple sclerosis patients were children and adolescents ranging in age from about 6 to 16 years. Based on the germline V gene, the CDR1 and CDR2 sequences are SGHTA and FQGTGA. The CDR3 contains 15 residues, cysteine and phenylalanine counted. Just CDR3 DNA is preserved here, 45 bases in frame from base 1. These data originate in a study of post-analysis software for immune sequencing data (dated by TCRdb to between 2015 and 2016). For the study in its entirety: Relapsing-remitting, secondary progressive and progressive-relapsing multiple sclerosis were recorded as disease courses, and subtype annotation was lacking for some patients. The patient repertoires were compared against approximately eleven previously published healthy control repertoires obtained from donors aged 6 to 25 years. A subset of samples was prepared in parallel using single-end sample barcoding, then pooled and co-amplified after Illumina adapter ligation. General conclusions and limits of the study: Significantly higher frequencies in patients than in controls were found for a handful of TRBV segments, including TRBV5-6, TRBV5-1 and TRBV20-1. When samples were clustered directly using the F measure, samples prepared in the same batch co-clustered strongly, which prompted a batch-effect correction. The multiple sclerosis patient group was slightly younger than the control group. Normalized Chao1 diversity was significantly lower in multiple sclerosis patients than controls, suggesting substantial peripheral T-cell clonal expansion.

Library construction relied on PCR. The sequencing machine was an Illumina HiSeq 2500. To reduce PCR and sequencing biases, unique molecular identifiers were built into the TCR beta cDNA libraries. About 500,000 cDNA molecules were obtained for every 1 to 10 million input T cells, so each molecule roughly corresponded to one T cell. The patient libraries were prepared and sequenced using the same protocol as the earlier healthy control dataset. Within a given batch, samples were prepared together, multiplexed and sequenced on the same HiSeq lane. On the authors' methods: MIGEC was used to process the raw barcoded reads, and molecular identifier groups with only a single read were discarded before consensus assembly and CDR3 extraction. VDJtools was used for post-analysis of the clonotype tables, and diversity was normalized by down-sampling every dataset to the size of the smallest sample. Repertoire overlap clustering matched CDR3 amino acid but not nucleotide sequences to correct batch-related cross-sample contamination. TCRdb reprocessing: public reads trimmed at Q25 with fastp, clones called with MiXCR, in-frame beta chains kept. For every CDR3 protein sequence, its rows merge into one entry that carries the most common genes and DNA. These V and J calls originate from TCRdb's pipeline instead of the authors' own analysis. The sample profile shows roughly 580,000 distinct CDR3 sequences; 44% of them were found once. More than 1.5% of the sample lies in the top ten.

The clonotype originates from a girl between 5 and 17 years old with multiple sclerosis. The chain links TRBV7-3 with TRBJ2-3; D gene: possibly TRBD2, on 5 matching bases. Specimen: blood. CDR3 protein: CAGSLNGVRTDTQYF. The sequenced DNA: TGTGCCGGCAGCTTAAACGGGGTTCGAACAGATACGCAGTATTTT.